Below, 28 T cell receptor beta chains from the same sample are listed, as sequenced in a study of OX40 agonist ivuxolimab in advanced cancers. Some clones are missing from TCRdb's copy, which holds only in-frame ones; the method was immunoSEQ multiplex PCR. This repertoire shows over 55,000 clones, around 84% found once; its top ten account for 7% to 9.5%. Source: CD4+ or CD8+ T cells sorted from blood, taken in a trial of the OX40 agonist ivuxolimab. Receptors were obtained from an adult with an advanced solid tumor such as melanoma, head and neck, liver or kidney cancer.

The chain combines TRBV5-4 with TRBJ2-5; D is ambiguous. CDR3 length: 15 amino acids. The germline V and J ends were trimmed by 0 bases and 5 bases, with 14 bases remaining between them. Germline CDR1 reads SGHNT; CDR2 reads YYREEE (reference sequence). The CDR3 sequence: CASSLAGPLGETQYF. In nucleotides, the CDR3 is TGTGCCAGCAGCTTGGCTGGGCCCTTGGGTGAGACCCAGTACTTC.

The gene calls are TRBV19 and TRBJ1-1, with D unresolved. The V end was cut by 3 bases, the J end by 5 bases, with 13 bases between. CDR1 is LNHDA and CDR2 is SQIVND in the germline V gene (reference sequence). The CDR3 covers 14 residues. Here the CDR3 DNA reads TGTGCCAGTAGTATGCGGGGTGTCCAAACTGAAGCTTTCTTT. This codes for CASSMRGVQTEAFF.

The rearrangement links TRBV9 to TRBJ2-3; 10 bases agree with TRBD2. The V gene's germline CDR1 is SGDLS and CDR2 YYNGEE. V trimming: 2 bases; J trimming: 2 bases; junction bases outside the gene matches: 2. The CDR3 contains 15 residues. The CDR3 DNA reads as TGTGCCAGCAGCGTCCTAGCGGGAGCCACAGATACGCAGTATTTT. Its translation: CASSVLAGATDTQYF. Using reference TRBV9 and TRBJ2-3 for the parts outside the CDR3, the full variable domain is DSGVTQTPKHLITATGQRVTLRCSPRSGDLSVYWYQQSLDQGLQFLIQYYNGEERAKGNILERFSAQQFPDLHSELNLSSLELGDSALYFCASSVLAGATDTQYFGPGTRLTVL.

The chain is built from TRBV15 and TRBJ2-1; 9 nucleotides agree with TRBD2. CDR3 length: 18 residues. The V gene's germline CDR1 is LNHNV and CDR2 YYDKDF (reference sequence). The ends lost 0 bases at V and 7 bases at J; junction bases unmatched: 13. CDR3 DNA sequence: TGTGCCACCAGCAGAGATCAGGGTAGGCGGGGGGGTGGAAATGAGCAGTTCTTC. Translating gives CATSRDQGRRGGGNEQFF.

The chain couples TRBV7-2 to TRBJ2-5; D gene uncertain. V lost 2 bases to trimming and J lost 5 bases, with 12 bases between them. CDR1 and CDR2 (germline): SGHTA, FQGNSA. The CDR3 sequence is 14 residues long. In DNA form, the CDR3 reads TGTGCCAGCAGCTTAAGCACCCCATGGGAGACCCAGTACTTC. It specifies CASSLSTPWETQYF.

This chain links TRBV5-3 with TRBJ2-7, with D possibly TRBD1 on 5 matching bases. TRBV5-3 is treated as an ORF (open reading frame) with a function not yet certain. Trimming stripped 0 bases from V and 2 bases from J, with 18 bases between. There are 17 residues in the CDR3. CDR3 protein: CARSLGYPIDRAYEQYV. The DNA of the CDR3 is TGTGCCAGAAGCTTGGGTTACCCCATAGACAGAGCCTACGAGCAGTACGTC.

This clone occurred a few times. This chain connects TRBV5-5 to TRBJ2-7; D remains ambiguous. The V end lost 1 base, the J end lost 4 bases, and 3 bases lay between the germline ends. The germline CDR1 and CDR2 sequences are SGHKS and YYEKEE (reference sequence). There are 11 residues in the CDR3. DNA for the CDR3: TGTGCCAGCAGCTTGTTTTACGAGCAGTACTTC. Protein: CASSLFYEQYF.

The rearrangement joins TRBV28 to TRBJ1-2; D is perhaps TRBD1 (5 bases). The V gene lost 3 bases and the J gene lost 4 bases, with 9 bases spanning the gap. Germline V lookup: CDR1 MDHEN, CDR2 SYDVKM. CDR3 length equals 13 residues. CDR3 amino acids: CASSLGRLYGYTF. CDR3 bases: TGTGCCAGCAGTTTGGGGCGGCTCTATGGCTACACCTTC.

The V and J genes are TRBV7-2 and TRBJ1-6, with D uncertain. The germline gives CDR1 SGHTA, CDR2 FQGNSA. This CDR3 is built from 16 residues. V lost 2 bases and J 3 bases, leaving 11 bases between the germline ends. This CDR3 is CASSLTGQVYNSPLHF. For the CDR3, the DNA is TGTGCCAGCAGCTTAACCGGGCAGGTCTATAATTCACCCCTCCACTTT. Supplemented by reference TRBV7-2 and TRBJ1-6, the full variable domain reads GAGVSQSPSNKVTEKGKDVELRCDPISGHTALYWYRQSLGQGLEFLIYFQGNSAPDKSGLPSDRFSAERTGGSVSTLTIQRTQQEDSAVYLCASSLTGQVYNSPLHFGNGTRLTVT.

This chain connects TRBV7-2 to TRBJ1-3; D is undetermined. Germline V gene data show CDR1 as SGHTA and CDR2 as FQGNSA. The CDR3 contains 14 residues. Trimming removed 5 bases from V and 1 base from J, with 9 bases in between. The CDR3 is CASSLSPSGNTIYF. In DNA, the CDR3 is TGTGCCAGCAGCCTCTCCCCTTCTGGAAACACCATATATTTT. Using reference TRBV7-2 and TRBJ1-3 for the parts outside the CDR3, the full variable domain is GAGVSQSPSNKVTEKGKDVELRCDPISGHTALYWYRQSLGQGLEFLIYFQGNSAPDKSGLPSDRFSAERTGGSVSTLTIQRTQQEDSAVYLCASSLSPSGNTIYFGEGSWLTVV.

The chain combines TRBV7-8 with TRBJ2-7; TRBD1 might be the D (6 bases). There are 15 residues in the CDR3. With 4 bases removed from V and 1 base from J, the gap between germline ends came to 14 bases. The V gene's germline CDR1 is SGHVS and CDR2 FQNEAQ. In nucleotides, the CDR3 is TGTGCCAGCAGCTCCGGCTCCGGGACATCCTACGAGCAGTACTTC. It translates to CASSSGSGTSYEQYF.

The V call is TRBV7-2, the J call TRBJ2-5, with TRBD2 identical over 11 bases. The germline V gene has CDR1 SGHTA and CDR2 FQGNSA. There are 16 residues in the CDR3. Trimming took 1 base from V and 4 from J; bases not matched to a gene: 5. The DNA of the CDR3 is TGTGCCAGCAGCTTAGTAGGGACTAGCGGTACAGAGACCCAGTACTTC. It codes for CASSLVGTSGTETQYF.

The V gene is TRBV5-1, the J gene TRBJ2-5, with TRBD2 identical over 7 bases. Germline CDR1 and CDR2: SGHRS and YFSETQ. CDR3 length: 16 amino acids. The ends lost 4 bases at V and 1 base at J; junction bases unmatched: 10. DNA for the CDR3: TGCGCCAGCAGCCCTATGGGGAGGGCCTCCCAAGAGACCCAGTACTTC. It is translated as CASSPMGRASQETQYF.

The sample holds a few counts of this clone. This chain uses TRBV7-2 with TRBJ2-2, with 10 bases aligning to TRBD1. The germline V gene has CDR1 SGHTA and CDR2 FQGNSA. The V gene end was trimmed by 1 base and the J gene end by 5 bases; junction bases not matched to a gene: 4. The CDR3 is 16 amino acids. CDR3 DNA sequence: TGTGCCAGCAGCTTAGAAGGGACAGGGGTTACCGGGGAGCTGTTTTTT. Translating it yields CASSLEGTGVTGELFF.

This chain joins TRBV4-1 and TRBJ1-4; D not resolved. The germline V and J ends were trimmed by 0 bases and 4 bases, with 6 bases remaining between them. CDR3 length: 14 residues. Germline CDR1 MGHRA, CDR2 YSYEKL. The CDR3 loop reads CASSQDSVNEKLFF. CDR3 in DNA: TGCGCCAGCAGCCAAGATTCGGTTAATGAAAAACTGTTTTTT.

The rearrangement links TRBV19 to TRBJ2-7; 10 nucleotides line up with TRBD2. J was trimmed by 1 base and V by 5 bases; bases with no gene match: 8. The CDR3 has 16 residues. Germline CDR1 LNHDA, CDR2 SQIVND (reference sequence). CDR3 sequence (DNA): TGTGCCAGTAGTCTTGGGCCTAGCGGGAGATCCTACGAGCAGTACTTC. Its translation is CASSLGPSGRSYEQYF.

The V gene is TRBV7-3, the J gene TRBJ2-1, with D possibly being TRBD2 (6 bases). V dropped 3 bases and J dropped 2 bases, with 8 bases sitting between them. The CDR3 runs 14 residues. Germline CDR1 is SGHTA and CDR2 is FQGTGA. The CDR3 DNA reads TGTGCCAGCAGCTTGGCGGGGCCCTACAATGAGCAGTTCTTC. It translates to CASSLAGPYNEQFF. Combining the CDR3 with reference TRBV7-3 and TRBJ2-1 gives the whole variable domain GAGVSQTPSNKVTEKGKYVELRCDPISGHTALYWYRQSLGQGPEFLIYFQGTGAADDSGLPNDRFFAVRPEGSVSTLKIQRTERGDSAVYLCASSLAGPYNEQFFGPGTRLTVL.

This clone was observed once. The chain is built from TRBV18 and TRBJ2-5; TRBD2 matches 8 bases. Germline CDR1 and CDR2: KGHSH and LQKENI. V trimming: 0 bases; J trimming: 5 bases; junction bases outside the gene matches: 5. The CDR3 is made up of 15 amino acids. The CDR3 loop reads CASSPPAGVGETQYF. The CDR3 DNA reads TGTGCCAGCTCACCACCAGCGGGGGTTGGTGAGACCCAGTACTTC.

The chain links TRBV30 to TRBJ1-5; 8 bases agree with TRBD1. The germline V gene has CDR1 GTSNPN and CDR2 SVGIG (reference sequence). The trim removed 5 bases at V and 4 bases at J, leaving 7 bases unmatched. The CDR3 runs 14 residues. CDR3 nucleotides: TGTGCCTGGGGACAGGGTTCGCTTAATCAGCCCCAGCATTTT. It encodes CAWGQGSLNQPQHF.

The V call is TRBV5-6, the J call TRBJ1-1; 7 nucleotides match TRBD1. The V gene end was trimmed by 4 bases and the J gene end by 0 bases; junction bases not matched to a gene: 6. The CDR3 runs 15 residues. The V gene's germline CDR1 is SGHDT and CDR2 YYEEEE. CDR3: CASSTPDRMNTEAFF. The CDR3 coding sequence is TGTGCCAGCAGCACGCCGGACAGGATGAACACTGAAGCTTTCTTT.

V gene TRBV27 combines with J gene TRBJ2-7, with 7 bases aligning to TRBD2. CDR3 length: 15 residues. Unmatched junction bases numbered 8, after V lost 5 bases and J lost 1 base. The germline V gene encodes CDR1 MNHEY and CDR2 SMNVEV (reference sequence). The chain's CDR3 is CASSPGTTLSYEQYF. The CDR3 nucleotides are TGTGCCAGCAGTCCCGGGACTACTCTTTCCTACGAGCAGTACTTC.

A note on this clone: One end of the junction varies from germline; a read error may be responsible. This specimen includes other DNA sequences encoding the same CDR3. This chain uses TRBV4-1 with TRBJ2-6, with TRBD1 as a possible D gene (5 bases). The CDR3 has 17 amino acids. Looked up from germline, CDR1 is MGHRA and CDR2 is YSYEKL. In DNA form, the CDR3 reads TGCGCCAGCAGCCAAACCCCGGGTAGGAGTGGGGCCAACGTCCTAACTTTC. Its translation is CASSQTPGRSGANVLTF.

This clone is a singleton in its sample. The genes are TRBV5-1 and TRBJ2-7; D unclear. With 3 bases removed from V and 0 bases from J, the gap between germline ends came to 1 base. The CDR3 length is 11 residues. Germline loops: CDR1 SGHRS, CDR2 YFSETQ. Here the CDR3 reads CASSYSYEQYF. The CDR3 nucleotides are TGCGCCAGCAGCTACTCCTACGAGCAGTACTTC.

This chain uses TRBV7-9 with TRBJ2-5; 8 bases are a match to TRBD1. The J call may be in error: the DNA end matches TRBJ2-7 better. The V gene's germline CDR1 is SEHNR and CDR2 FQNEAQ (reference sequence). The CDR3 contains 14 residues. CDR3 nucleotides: TGTGCCAGCAGCTTGGACAGGGACTCCTACGAGCAGTACTTC. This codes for CASSLDRDSYEQYF.

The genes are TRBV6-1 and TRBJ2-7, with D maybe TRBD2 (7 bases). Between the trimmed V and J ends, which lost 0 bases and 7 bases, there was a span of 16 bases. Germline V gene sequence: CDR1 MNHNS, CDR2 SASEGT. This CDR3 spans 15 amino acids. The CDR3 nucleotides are TGTGCCAGCAGTGAAGCACAGGGAGGGTATGAAGAGCAGTACGTC. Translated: CASSEAQGGYEEQYV.

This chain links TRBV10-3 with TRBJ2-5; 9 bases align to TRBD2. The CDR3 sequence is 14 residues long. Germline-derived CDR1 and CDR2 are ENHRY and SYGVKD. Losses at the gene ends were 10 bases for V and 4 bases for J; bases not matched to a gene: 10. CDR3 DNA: TGTGCCACCTTAGCGGGAGAAGGGAGAGAGACCCAGTACTTC. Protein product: CATLAGEGRETQYF.

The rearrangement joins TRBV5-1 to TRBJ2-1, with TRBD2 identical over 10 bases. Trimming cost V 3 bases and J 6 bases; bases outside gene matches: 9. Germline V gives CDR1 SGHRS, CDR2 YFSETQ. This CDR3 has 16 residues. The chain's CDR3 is CASSWALAGAINEQFF. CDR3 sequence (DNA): TGCGCCAGCAGCTGGGCGCTAGCGGGGGCCATCAATGAGCAGTTCTTC.

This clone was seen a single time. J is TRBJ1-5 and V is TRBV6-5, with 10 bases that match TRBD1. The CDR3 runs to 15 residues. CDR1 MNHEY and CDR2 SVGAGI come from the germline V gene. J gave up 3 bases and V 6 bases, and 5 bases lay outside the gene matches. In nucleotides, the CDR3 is TGTGCCAGCAGACTGACAGGGGGCACCAATCAGCCCCAGCATTTT. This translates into CASRLTGGTNQPQHF.